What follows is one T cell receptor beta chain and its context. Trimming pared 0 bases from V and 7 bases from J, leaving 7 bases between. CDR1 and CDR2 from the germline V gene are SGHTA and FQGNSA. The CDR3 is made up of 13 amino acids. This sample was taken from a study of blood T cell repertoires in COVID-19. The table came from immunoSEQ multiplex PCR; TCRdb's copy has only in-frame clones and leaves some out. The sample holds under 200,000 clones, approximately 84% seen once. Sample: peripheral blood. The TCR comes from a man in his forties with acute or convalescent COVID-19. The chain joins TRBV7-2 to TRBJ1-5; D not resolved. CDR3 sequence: CASSLASSQPQHF. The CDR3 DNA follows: TGTGCCAGCAGCTTAGCCTCGAGCCAGCCCCAGCATTTT.